This T cell receptor beta chain was captured by sequencing in a study of monozygotic twins with inflammatory bowel disease. This CDR3 is built from 11 residues. Each sample had eight separate cDNA synthesis reactions. No DNA is given; TCRdb re-called the 5' RACE reads and lists each CDR3 protein once. This sample's table has around 450,000 distinct CDR3 sequences. The rearrangement joins TRBV12-3 or TRBV12-4 to TRBJ1-1. This TCR was sampled from a human donor with ulcerative colitis or Crohn's disease, or a healthy co-twin of an affected twin (not recorded which). Sample: blood. The chain's CDR3 is CASRSVLEAFF.